This T cell receptor (beta chain) derives from a study of control samples from healthy donors and cancer patients. This CDR3 spans 15 amino acids. Germline loops: CDR1 MNHEY, CDR2 SVGEGT. Trimming took 2 bases from V and 4 from J, leaving 11 bases between them. Method: immunoSEQ multiplex PCR; TCRdb's copy keeps in-frame clones and lacks some. Here the sample spans about 120,000 clones, 70% to 90% being singletons. Material for sequencing was blood. The J gene is TRBJ2-2, the V gene TRBV6-2 or TRBV6-3; either TRBD1 or TRBD2 may supply D (5 bases each). This sequence was found in a man aged 35 to 55 in good health. The CDR3 protein is CASSYGTPFTGELFF. The CDR3, as DNA: TGTGCCAGCAGTTACGGGACCCCCTTCACCGGGGAGCTGTTTTTT.